A single sample is the source of the 8 T cell receptor beta chains below, sequenced in a study of CD8+ T cells in alopecia areata. Treatment denoted: oral pan-JAK inhibitor, 5-10 mg twice daily. cDNA reverse transcribed from extracted RNA served as the sequencing template. The repertoire was sequenced with immunoSEQ multiplex PCR; TCRdb's copy has only in-frame clones and lacks some. The data hold some 190,000 clones, with 60% observed a single time. Sequenced here: CD4+ T cells sorted from blood, sampled at week 24, from a patient treated with tofacitinib. The origin of the receptors is a human donor with alopecia areata.

This sequence joins TRBV27 and TRBJ2-7; D possibly corresponds to TRBD2 (5 bases). Trimming removed 3 bases from V and 7 bases from J, with 22 bases in between. This CDR3 is built from 16 residues. CDR1 is MNHEY, CDR2 SMNVEV, per germline (reference sequence). DNA for the CDR3: TGTGCCAGCAGTTTTACGGGGTTCCATGGAATCATTGAGCAGTACTTC. Its protein product is CASSFTGFHGIIEQYF.

The chain recombines TRBV5-6 with TRBJ2-5, with 10 bases aligning to TRBD1. The V and J ends lost 4 bases and 5 bases, in that order; junction bases with no gene match: 11. CDR1 SGHDT and CDR2 YYEEEE come from the germline V gene. This CDR3 is built from 16 residues. The CDR3 coding sequence is TGTGCCAGCAGCCTGAAAGACAGGGGGCGCGCGGAGACCCAGTACTTC. It encodes CASSLKDRGRAETQYF.

This clone was observed once. The chain uses TRBV7-8 and TRBJ1-6; TRBD1 agrees at 10 bases. The J segment lost 7 bases and the V segment lost 5 bases, leaving 8 bases of the junction unmatched. The CDR3 has 16 residues. CDR1 SGHVS and CDR2 FQNEAQ come from the germline V gene. Here the CDR3 reads CASSPGAGQGNSPLHF. In nucleotides, the CDR3 is TGTGCCAGCAGCCCCGGAGCGGGACAGGGGAATTCACCCCTCCACTTT. Full variable domain (rest looked up from reference TRBV7-8 and TRBJ1-6): GAGVSQSPRYKVAKRGQDVALRCDPISGHVSLFWYQQALGQGPEFLTYFQNEAQLDKSGLPSDRFFAERPEGSVSTLKIQRTQQEDSAVYLCASSPGAGQGNSPLHFGNGTRLTVT.

The gene calls are TRBV29-1 and TRBJ2-2, with D perhaps TRBD1 (5 bases). This CDR3 has 15 amino acids. Germline-derived CDR1 and CDR2 are SQVTM and ANQGSEA. V gave up 6 bases and J gave up 0 bases, with 14 bases separating them. Here the CDR3 reads CSVLGAAPNTGELFF. CDR3 nucleotides: TGCAGCGTCCTTGGGGCAGCACCGAACACCGGGGAGCTGTTTTTT.

The chain recombines TRBV30 with TRBJ1-1; possibly TRBD1 for D (5 bases). V lost 0 bases to trimming and J lost 1 base, with 12 bases between them. This CDR3 contains 15 residues. Germline loops: CDR1 GTSNPN, CDR2 SVGIG (reference sequence). CDR3 protein: CAWSVGGVRNTEAFF. Written as DNA, the CDR3 is TGTGCCTGGAGTGTCGGGGGGGTTAGGAACACTGAAGCTTTCTTT.

The chain is built from TRBV30 and TRBJ2-7, with TRBD1 identical over 8 bases. The V gene end was trimmed by 8 bases and the J gene end by 3 bases; junction bases not matched to a gene: 6. The CDR3 is 12 residues long. Per germline, CDR1 GTSNPN and CDR2 SVGIG (reference sequence). The DNA of the CDR3 is TGTGCCGGGGGACAGGTTAACTACGAGCAGTACTTC. Encoded protein: CAGGQVNYEQYF.

The chain recombines TRBV25-1 with TRBJ1-3; no definite D call. The CDR3 sequence is 17 residues long. Trimming removed 3 bases from V and 0 bases from J, with 15 bases in between. Germline-derived CDR1 and CDR2 are MGHDK and SYGVNS. CDR3 in amino acids: CASSDGGRLISGNTIYF. CDR3 bases: TGTGCCAGCAGTGATGGTGGACGTCTGATCTCTGGAAACACCATATATTTT.

This chain links TRBV4-3 with TRBJ2-2, with D hard to call. Germline V lookup: CDR1 LGHNA, CDR2 YSLEER. Trimming removed 0 bases at V and 6 bases at J, with 8 bases between. The CDR3 runs to 14 residues. DNA for the CDR3: TGCGCCAGCAGCCAAGATAACGTCCCCGGGGAGCTGTTTTTT. It codes for CASSQDNVPGELFF.